Each of the 18 T cell receptor beta chains below was sequenced from the same sample in a study of spatial heterogeneity in lung cancer. TCRdb re-analysed the 5' RACE reads in MiXCR, keeping a single row per CDR3 protein. Among 15,000 or so distinct CDR3 sequences listed, around 4.7% were seen once. These receptors lack a known antigen. As for time point: sample taken at primary tumor resection. Findings and caveats of the study: Tumors with more nonsynonymous mutations had more expanded intratumoral alpha and beta TCRs.

The input for sequencing was lung tumor tissue, taken at surgery. The origin of the receptors is a female donor with early-stage non-small cell lung cancer.

With regard to this clonotype: This beta chain came through as a stray read in a library set up for alpha chains, and its size says little. The rearrangement joins TRBV28 to TRBJ2-2; D gene unclear. The V gene's germline CDR1 is MDHEN and CDR2 SYDVKM. V was trimmed by 1 base and J by 4 bases, leaving 4 bases between them. This CDR3 has 13 residues. This CDR3 reads CASSLFLTGELFF. CDR3 bases: TGTGCCAGCAGTTTATTCCTCACCGGGGAGCTGTTTTTT.

This clonotype appeared many times. This beta chain is a stray sequence in a library constructed for alpha chains; its clone size is not meaningful. The CDR3 DNA reads TGTGCCAGCAGAACCTGGGACTTCACAGATACGCAGTATTTT. Translated: CASRTWDFTDTQYF. The chain is built from TRBV2 and TRBJ2-3; tentatively, D is TRBD2 (6 bases). V was cut by 6 bases and J by 2 bases, with 12 bases left in between. Germline V gives CDR1 SNHLY, CDR2 FYNNEI. The CDR3 length is 14 residues.

This clonotype was seen at least ten times. This beta chain came through as a stray read in a library set up for alpha chains, and its size says little. CDR3 residues: CSARGRGKAGVREQFF. CDR3 coding DNA: TGCAGTGCTAGAGGACGGGGAAAAGCGGGGGTAAGGGAGCAGTTCTTC. The rearrangement uses TRBV20-1 and TRBJ2-1; 8 bases agree with TRBD2. J was trimmed by 10 bases and V by 1 base; bases with no gene match: 15. The CDR3 is made up of 16 amino acids. Germline lookup yields CDR1 DFQATT and CDR2 SNEGSKA (reference sequence).

Sample share makes this clonotype medium-sized. Within a library made for alpha chains, this beta chain is off target, and its count is uninformative. The V and J genes are TRBV3-1 and TRBJ1-1; a possible D gene is TRBD1 (6 bases). CDR1 is LGHDT and CDR2 is YNNKEL in the germline V gene (reference sequence). Trimming left V 2 bases short and J 8 bases short, with 21 bases between. The CDR3 runs to 16 residues. CDR3 DNA sequence: TGTGCCAGCAGCCAAACTGACGGGACATATGAGTCCGAAGCTTTCTTT. It codes for CASSQTDGTYESEAFF.

Worth noting for this clonotype: This beta chain lies outside the target of a library built for alpha chains; its clone size means little. This chain links TRBV19 with TRBJ1-5, with 9 bases fitting TRBD1. Looked up from germline, CDR1 is LNHDA and CDR2 is SQIVND (reference sequence). Unmatched junction bases numbered 5, after V lost 10 bases and J lost 1 base. The CDR3 loop spans 14 amino acids. CDR3 residues: CATSGTGSNQPQHF. The CDR3 DNA reads as TGTGCCACCTCCGGGACAGGGAGCAATCAGCCCCAGCATTTT.

The table lists this clonotype with many counts. This beta chain is an off-target read within a library intended for alpha chains, so its frequency means little. The chain employs TRBV20-1 and TRBJ2-2; tentatively, D is TRBD2 (6 bases). V lost 0 bases and J 4 bases, leaving 12 bases between the germline ends. The germline gives CDR1 DFQATT, CDR2 SNEGSKA (reference sequence). CDR3 length: 15 residues. CDR3 nucleotides: TGCAGTGCTAGAGAGCGGGGCATCGGCACCGGGGAGCTGTTTTTT. This gives the protein CSARERGIGTGELFF.

This clonotype came up many times. In a library made to pick up alpha chains, this beta chain is a stray read with a size that means little. The V and J genes are TRBV29-1 and TRBJ1-2; no clear D gene. This CDR3 is built from 11 residues. Germline V gives CDR1 SQVTM, CDR2 ANQGSEA. Trimming removed 2 bases at V and 7 bases at J, with 8 bases between. Here the CDR3 reads CSVELLGGYTF. CDR3 sequence (DNA): TGCAGCGTTGAACTTCTAGGTGGCTACACCTTC.

This clonotype is labeled as medium-sized (0.01 to 0.1%). As an off-target read in a library built for alpha chains, this beta chain has a frequency of little significance. The chain employs TRBV12-3 or TRBV12-4 and TRBJ1-4; D uncertain. The CDR3 sequence is 12 residues long. V was shortened by 4 bases and J by 9 bases, with 9 bases between the two germline ends. The CDR3 sequence is CASSYWGKKLFF. CDR3 nucleotides: TGTGCCAGCAGTTATTGGGGAAAAAAACTGTTTTTT.

This clonotype was seen more than once but under ten times. Within a library made for alpha chains, this beta chain is off target, and its count is uninformative. CDR3 residues: CASSYTGGPLADTQYF. The CDR3 bases are TGTGCCAGCAGCTACACGGGGGGCCCCCTCGCAGATACGCAGTATTTT. The rearrangement uses TRBV6-2 or TRBV6-3 and TRBJ2-3, with a possible D match to TRBD2 (7 bases). The CDR3 is 16 residues long. V lost 6 bases to trimming and J lost 4 bases, with 20 bases between them. Germline CDR1 MNHEY, CDR2 SVGEGT.

This clonotype has a count of ten or more. Because this beta chain is a stray read in a library intended to capture alpha chains, its abundance should not be given much weight. The chain carries TRBV20-1 and TRBJ2-7; D call uncertain. The CDR3 length is 12 residues. From germline, CDR1 is DFQATT and CDR2 SNEGSKA (reference sequence). V was trimmed by 0 bases and J by 6 bases, leaving 9 bases between them. The CDR3 loop is CSARDIGSEQYF. The CDR3 region has the DNA TGCAGTGCTAGAGATATTGGGTCCGAGCAGTACTTC.

This clonotype showed up just a few times. The library was prepared for alpha chains; this beta chain is a stray read, so its frequency means little. V gene TRBV28 combines with J gene TRBJ2-3; 10 bases map to TRBD1. This CDR3 contains 18 residues. V shed 9 bases, J shed 5 bases, and the junction held 20 bases outside the gene matches. Germline V gene sequence: CDR1 MDHEN, CDR2 SYDVKM. CDR3 residues: CASPPEYARQGAGDTQYF. The DNA of the CDR3 is TGTGCCAGTCCCCCTGAATATGCAAGACAGGGGGCAGGAGATACGCAGTATTTT.

This clonotype was found many times. Because the library targeted alpha chains, this beta chain is an off-target read whose size means little. The chain joins TRBV10-2 to TRBJ1-5; TRBD1 might be the D (5 bases). The V and J ends lost 4 bases and 1 base respectively, with 17 bases between them. The CDR3 consists of 17 residues. Looked up from germline, CDR1 is WSHSY and CDR2 is SAAADI. The CDR3 region is CASSGQGLPNSNQPQHF. In nucleotides, the CDR3 is TGCGCCAGCAGTGGTCAGGGCCTCCCGAACAGCAATCAGCCCCAGCATTTT.

The table lists this clonotype with many counts. This beta chain is an off-target read within a library intended for alpha chains, so its frequency means little. The V and J genes are TRBV7-9 and TRBJ2-7, with no clear D. The V gene lost 3 bases and the J gene lost 3 bases, with 18 bases spanning the gap. From germline, CDR1 is SEHNR and CDR2 FQNEAQ (reference sequence). This CDR3 is 16 amino acids long. In DNA form, the CDR3 reads TGTGCCAGCAGCTTGGACGGGCACCCCTTTGACTACGAGCAGTACTTC. It encodes CASSLDGHPFDYEQYF.

This clonotype has at least ten counts. This beta chain was picked up by a library intended for alpha chains and is off target, so its count carries little meaning. The V gene is TRBV9, the J gene TRBJ2-1; 13 nucleotides agree with TRBD2. The germline V gene has CDR1 SGDLS and CDR2 YYNGEE. Trimming at V came to 2 bases and at J to 9 bases, leaving 8 bases not matched to a gene. The CDR3 extends over 16 amino acids. The CDR3: CASSVLSTSGGSEQFF. CDR3 nucleotides: TGTGCCAGCAGCGTTTTATCGACTAGCGGGGGGAGTGAGCAGTTCTTC.

Worth noting for this clonotype: Little can be read into the size of this beta chain, an off-target read in a library designed for alpha chains. This rearrangement joins TRBV7-9 to TRBJ1-2; perhaps TRBD1 as D (5 bases). V gave up 2 bases and J gave up 8 bases, with 18 bases separating them. The V gene's germline CDR1 is SEHNR and CDR2 FQNEAQ (reference sequence). CDR3 length: 15 residues. CDR3 nucleotides: TGTGCCAGCAGCTTACGGCAGGGAGGGTGGAAAGGCTACACCTTC. Translating it yields CASSLRQGGWKGYTF.

This clonotype is categorized as medium-sized. This beta chain is a stray read from a library made for alpha chains; its abundance is not meaningful. This CDR3 reads CASSTLGRATNEKLFF. The CDR3 nucleotides are TGTGCCAGTAGTACCCTCGGCAGGGCAACTAATGAAAAACTGTTTTTT. The chain has TRBV19 and TRBJ1-4, with D possibly TRBD1 on 5 matching bases. Trimming cost V 4 bases and J 0 bases, with 12 bases left between them. CDR1 is LNHDA, CDR2 SQIVND, per germline (reference sequence). The CDR3 totals 16 residues.

By its share, this clonotype is medium-sized (0.01 to 0.1%). This beta chain is off target for a library built for alpha chains, so its abundance means little. This chain joins TRBV24-1 and TRBJ1-4; D may be TRBD1 (5 bases). The CDR3 contains 15 residues. CDR1 is KGHDR, CDR2 SFDVKD, per germline. V was trimmed by 3 bases and J by 8 bases, leaving 15 bases between them. The CDR3 protein is CATSDIVGGREKLFF. Written as DNA, the CDR3 is TGTGCCACCAGTGATATTGTTGGGGGACGGGAAAAACTGTTTTTT.

This clonotype was seen ten or more times. The library was prepared for alpha chains; this beta chain is a stray read, so its frequency means little. The chain is built from TRBV9 and TRBJ1-1; D uncertain. Germline V gene lookup returns CDR1 SGDLS and CDR2 YYNGEE. CDR3 length: 16 amino acids. Trimming removed 0 bases from V and 0 bases from J, with 12 bases in between. CDR3 protein: CASSVVGQPMNTEAFF. The CDR3 DNA is TGTGCCAGCAGCGTAGTAGGGCAGCCTATGAACACTGAAGCTTTCTTT.